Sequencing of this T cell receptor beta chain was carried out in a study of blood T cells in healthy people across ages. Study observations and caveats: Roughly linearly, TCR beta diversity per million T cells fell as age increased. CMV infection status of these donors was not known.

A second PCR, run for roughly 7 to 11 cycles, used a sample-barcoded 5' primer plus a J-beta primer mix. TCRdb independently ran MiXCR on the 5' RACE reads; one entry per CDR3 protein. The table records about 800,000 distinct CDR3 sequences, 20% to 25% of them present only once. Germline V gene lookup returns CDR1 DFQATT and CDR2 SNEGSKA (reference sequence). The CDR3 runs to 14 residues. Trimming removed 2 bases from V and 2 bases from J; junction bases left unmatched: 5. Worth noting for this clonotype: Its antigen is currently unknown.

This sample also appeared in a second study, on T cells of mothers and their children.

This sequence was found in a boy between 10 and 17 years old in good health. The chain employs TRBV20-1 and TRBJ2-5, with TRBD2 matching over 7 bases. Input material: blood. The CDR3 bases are TGCAGTGCTAGACTAGCGGAAGGACAAGAGACCCAGTACTTC. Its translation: CSARLAEGQETQYF.